These 17 T cell receptor beta chains were all obtained from the same sample, sequenced in a study of blood T cells in healthy people across ages. A second roughly 7 to 12 cycle PCR used barcoded and J-beta primers. One entry per CDR3 protein results from TCRdb running MiXCR on the 5' RACE reads. The sample lists about 930,000 distinct CDR3 sequences; roughly 28% were seen once. A further study also used this sample, focusing on T cells of mothers and their children.

The sequenced material came from blood. The receptors shown here come from a woman between 40 and 50 years old in good health.

This clonotype was recorded many times. The chain's CDR3 is CASSERGGSYNEQFF. In DNA form, the CDR3 reads TGTGCCAGCAGTGAGCGGGGGGGCTCCTACAATGAGCAGTTCTTC. This chain joins TRBV6-4 and TRBJ2-1, with TRBD2 identical over 9 bases. The CDR3 spans 15 residues. Germline V gene sequence: CDR1 MRHNA, CDR2 SNTAGT. Trimming took 3 bases from V and 0 from J; bases not matched to a gene: 0.

The rearrangement links TRBV27 to TRBJ2-2; 8 bases match TRBD1. Per the germline V gene, CDR1 is MNHEY and CDR2 is SMNVEV (reference sequence). This CDR3 is built from 14 residues. V trimming: 5 bases; J trimming: 6 bases; junction bases outside the gene matches: 5. The CDR3 bases are TGTGCCAGCAGTCGGGACAGGCGTGCCGGGGAGCTGTTTTTT. Its translation: CASSRDRRAGELFF.

This chain connects TRBV20-1 to TRBJ1-2, with a tentative D call TRBD1 (5 bases). Trimming took off 1 base at V and 8 bases at J, with 11 bases between the two ends. CDR1 is DFQATT and CDR2 is SNEGSKA in the germline V gene (reference sequence). There are 12 residues in the CDR3. The CDR3 loop reads CSARAQGYGYTF. CDR3 nucleotide sequence: TGCAGTGCTAGAGCTCAGGGATACGGCTACACCTTC.

Ten or more counts support this clonotype. This chain connects TRBV7-3 to TRBJ2-7; no firm D call. V lost 2 bases, J lost 2 bases, and 13 bases lay in between. The CDR3 sequence is 15 residues long. Germline V gene sequence: CDR1 SGHTA, CDR2 FQGTGA. CDR3 region: CASSLVTVTTYEQYF. CDR3 in DNA: TGTGCCAGCAGCTTAGTAACCGTAACGACCTACGAGCAGTACTTC.

In the case of this clonotype: The junction does not match germline at one end; this may be a read error. J is TRBJ2-2 and V is TRBV10-3, with 9 nucleotides matching TRBD1. Per the germline V gene, CDR1 is ENHRY and CDR2 is SYGVKD. This CDR3 has 15 amino acids. The CDR3 bases are TGTGCCATCAGTGAGTGGGACAGGGACACTGGGGTGCTGTTTTTT. It yields the protein CAISEWDRDTGVLFF.

There are a few counts of this clonotype. J is TRBJ1-5 and V is TRBV6-5; D may be TRBD1 (5 bases). Germline V gives CDR1 MNHEY, CDR2 SVGAGI. With 5 bases removed from V and 7 bases from J, the gap between germline ends came to 18 bases. The CDR3 is 15 residues long. The CDR3 loop is CASSRQSSLGQPQHF. CDR3 coding DNA: TGTGCCAGCAGTAGACAGTCCTCACTGGGGCAGCCCCAGCATTTT.

This chain links TRBV7-8 with TRBJ2-1; 9 bases are shared with TRBD2. This CDR3 has 15 amino acids. Trimming removed 2 bases from V and 10 bases from J; junction bases left unmatched: 9. Germline CDR1 is SGHVS and CDR2 is FQNEAQ. The CDR3 coding sequence is TGTGCCAGCAGCTTAATGTTAGCGGGGGACGGCGAGCAGTTCTTC. This gives the protein CASSLMLAGDGEQFF.

Regarding this clonotype: Since a much larger clone is just one base distant, this may be a read error. This sequence joins TRBV7-2 and TRBJ2-4, with TRBD2 as a possible D gene (5 bases). Near its end, the DNA agrees better with TRBJ2-5, so the J call may be wrong. The CDR3 is made up of 15 amino acids. Germline CDR1 SGHTA, CDR2 FQGNSA. CDR3 nucleotides: TGTGCCAGCAGACCCCATGGGAGCGTGGGAGAGACCCAGTACTTC. Its protein product is CASRPHGSVGETQYF.

This clonotype has more than one count but fewer than ten. Compared with germline, one end of the junction differs, possibly owing to a read error. The chain combines TRBV10-3 with TRBJ2-7; 9 nucleotides align to TRBD1. CDR3 length equals 12 residues. Germline-derived CDR1 and CDR2 are ENHRY and SYGVKD. This chain's CDR3 is CTISGTGNEQYF. CDR3 nucleotides: TGTACCATCAGTGGGACAGGGAACGAGCAGTACTTC.

Ten or more counts support this clonotype. The chain links TRBV29-1 to TRBJ2-1; 10 bases match TRBD1. This CDR3 is 12 amino acids long. The ends lost 8 bases at V and 9 bases at J; junction bases unmatched: 7. CDR1 and CDR2 (germline): SQVTM, ANQGSEA. The CDR3 nucleotides read TGCAGCACCGGGACAGGGGTATTTGAGCAGTTCTTC. It codes for CSTGTGVFEQFF.

The V gene is TRBV6-6, the J gene TRBJ2-1; D unclear. The CDR3 consists of 16 residues. Trimming took 4 bases from V and 1 from J, leaving 14 bases between them. CDR1 and CDR2 from the germline V gene are MNHNY and SVGAGI (reference sequence). For the CDR3, the DNA is TGTGCCAGCAGTTGCTCTACGGAACGATCCTACAATGAGCAGTTCTTC. Its translation: CASSCSTERSYNEQFF.

The chain couples TRBV7-2 to TRBJ1-2, with 10 nucleotides matching TRBD1. The germline gives CDR1 SGHTA, CDR2 FQGNSA. V lost 8 bases, J lost 4 bases, and 7 bases stayed unmatched. The CDR3 extends over 14 amino acids. In nucleotides, the CDR3 is TGTGCCAGCTCCGGGACAGGGGAATTCTATGGCTACACCTTC. Encoded protein: CASSGTGEFYGYTF.

This clonotype occurred many times. The V call is TRBV4-3, the J call TRBJ1-5; 8 positions match TRBD1. The CDR3 length is 16 residues. Germline V CDR1 and CDR2: LGHNA, YSLEER. The junction had 6 bases not matched to a gene; V was cut back by 2 bases and J by 3 bases. The CDR3 DNA is TGCGCCAGCAGCCAACCCAGGGGGCCGATCAATCAGCCCCAGCATTTT. Amino acid sequence: CASSQPRGPINQPQHF.

In its sample, this clonotype was seen once. The rearrangement links TRBV7-9 to TRBJ1-5, with a weak D call TRBD1 (5 bases). The V end was cut by 4 bases, the J end by 3 bases, with 22 bases between. The CDR3 length is 18 residues. CDR1 and CDR2 from the germline V gene are SEHNR and FQNEAQ (reference sequence). The DNA for the CDR3 is TGTGCCAGCAGCTCTGGCCGGGACTCAGTGGGCCTCAATCAGCCCCAGCATTTT. Translation gives CASSSGRDSVGLNQPQHF.

In its sample, this clonotype was seen a few times. The junction does not match germline at one end; this may be a read error. The rearrangement joins TRBV28 to TRBJ2-4; D is possibly TRBD1 (5 bases). TRBJ2-7 explains the end of the DNA better; the J call may be wrong. This CDR3 region has 14 residues. Germline V CDR1 and CDR2: MDHEN, SYDVKM. Here the CDR3 reads CASSFRQWGHEQYF. In DNA form, the CDR3 reads TGCGCCAGCAGTTTCCGGCAGTGGGGCCACGAGCAGTACTTC.

This chain links TRBV27 with TRBJ2-4, with 7 bases aligning to TRBD1. The J call is doubtful: the DNA matches TRBJ2-7 better. The CDR3 contains 13 residues. Germline CDR1 MNHEY, CDR2 SMNVEV (reference sequence). This CDR3 is CASSDREKVEQYF. In DNA, the CDR3 is TGTGCCAGCAGTGACAGGGAGAAGGTCGAGCAGTACTTC.

To note about this clonotype: This may stem from a read error, because a much larger clone lies one nucleotide away. The V gene is TRBV27, the J gene TRBJ2-7; 8 bases agree with TRBD1. The CDR3 has 14 amino acids. The germline CDR1 and CDR2 sequences are MNHEY and SMNVEV (reference sequence). Trimming took 6 bases from V and 4 from J; bases not matched to a gene: 8. CDR3 nucleotide sequence: TGTGCCAGCAGGTCCGGACAGGGTTGGTACGAGCAGTACTTC. Protein: CASRSGQGWYEQYF.